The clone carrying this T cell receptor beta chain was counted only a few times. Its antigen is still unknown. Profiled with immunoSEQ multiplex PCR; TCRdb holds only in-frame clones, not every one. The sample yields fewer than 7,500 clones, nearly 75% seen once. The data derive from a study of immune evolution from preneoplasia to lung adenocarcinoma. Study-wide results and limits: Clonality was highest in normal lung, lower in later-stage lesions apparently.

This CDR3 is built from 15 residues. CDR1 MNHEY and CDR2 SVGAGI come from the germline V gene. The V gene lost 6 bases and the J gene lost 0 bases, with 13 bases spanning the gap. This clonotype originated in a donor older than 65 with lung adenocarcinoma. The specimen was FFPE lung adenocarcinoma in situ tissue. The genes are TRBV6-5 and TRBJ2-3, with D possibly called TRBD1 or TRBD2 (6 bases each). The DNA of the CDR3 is TGTGCCAGCAGCAAGGCGGGGACAAGCACAGATACGCAGTATTTT. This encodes CASSKAGTSTDTQYF.